A selection of T cell receptor beta chains follows, all from one sample in a study of technical replicates of blood from several donors. Clones were sequenced by immunoSEQ multiplex PCR, and TCRdb holds only the in-frame ones, with some missing. This sample has 60,000 to 75,000 clones, with about 97% found just once. The sample taken for sequencing was T cells isolated from PBMCs. The receptors stem from a human donor in good health. Each CDR3 is given with its conserved first and last residue. The D gene is left open where the match is weak. Rows may omit the clone size; those that give it use once, few, many or a size class.

-	TRBJ1-2	-	TRBV5-4	TGTGCCAGCAGCCCGGACAGAAACTATGGCTACACCTTC	CASSPDRNYGYTF
-	TRBJ1-2	-	TRBV15	TGTGCCACCAGCAGAGCTTCCAACATTAACTATGGCTACACCTTC	CATSRASNINYGYTF
-	TRBJ2-7	-	TRBV28	TGTGCCAGCAGTTTATTACCTCTGCTAAGCTCCTACGAGCAGTACTTC	CASSLLPLLSSYEQYF
TRBD2	TRBJ2-3	-	TRBV10-3	TGTGCCATTGGGACTAGCGGCACAGATACGCAGTATTTT	CAIGTSGTDTQYF
-	TRBJ2-1	few	TRBV9	TGTGCCAGCAGCGTTAAAGCGGAGAGCTCCTACAATGAGCAGTTCTTC	CASSVKAESSYNEQFF
TRBD1	TRBJ2-7	-	TRBV18	TGTGCCAGCTCACCTACAATCTCACTCGGGACAGCCACTTACGAGCAGTACTTC	CASSPTISLGTATYEQYF
-	TRBJ1-5	-	TRBV19	TGTGCCAGTAGTAATAGGGGTGGAATACAGCCCCAGCATTTT	CASSNRGGIQPQHF
TRBD2	TRBJ2-7	-	TRBV5-1	TGCGCCAGCAGCTTGACTAGCGGGGCCTACGAGCAGTACTTC	CASSLTSGAYEQYF
-	TRBJ1-1	-	TRBV7-2	TGTGCCAGCACCCCCCTTGGAGCCCCTGAAGCTTTCTTT	CASTPLGAPEAFF
-	TRBJ1-5	-	TRBV10-2	TGCGCCAGCACCTGGGGAGGGGGGAGAAATCAGCCCCAGCATTTT	CASTWGGGRNQPQHF
TRBD2	TRBJ2-7	-	TRBV6-6	TGTGCCAGCAGTTACGCCAGCGGGAGATCACCCTACGAGCAGTACTTC	CASSYASGRSPYEQYF
-	TRBJ2-7	-	TRBV10-2	TGCGCCAGCAGTGAGACGCCCTATTACGAGCAGTACTTC	CASSETPYYEQYF
TRBD1	TRBJ1-2	once	TRBV2	TGTGCCAGCGGGGGGACAGGGGGCTCGTATGGCTACACCTTC	CASGGTGGSYGYTF
-	TRBJ2-7	-	TRBV6-5	TGTGCCAGCAGTCGCGGGGCCGGCGTGTACGAGCAGTACTTC	CASSRGAGVYEQYF
TRBD1	TRBJ1-1	-	TRBV10-3	TGTGCCATCAGAAAGGGGGCCACTGAAGCTTTCTTT	CAIRKGATEAFF
-	TRBJ2-7	-	TRBV4-2	TGTGCCAGCAGCCAACCACAGACATTAACCTACGAGCAGTACTTC	CASSQPQTLTYEQYF
-	TRBJ1-5	-	TRBV12-5	TGTGCTAGTGGTTTGGCAGGACTCAGCGTTGGAGGTAGCAATCAGCCCCAGCATTTT	CASGLAGLSVGGSNQPQHF
TRBD1	TRBJ1-1	once	TRBV6-1	TGTGCCAGCAGTGAGGGACAGGCGAACACTGAAGCTTTCTTT	CASSEGQANTEAFF
-	TRBJ2-5	once	TRBV5-6	TGTGCCAGCAGCCTTAGACAGGTTCAGACCCAGTACTTC	CASSLRQVQTQYF
TRBD2	TRBJ2-3	-	TRBV13	TGTGCCAGCAGCTTAAGACTAGCGGGCACAGATACGCAGTATTTT	CASSLRLAGTDTQYF
TRBD1	TRBJ1-5	-	TRBV28	TGTGCCAGCCTAGACAGGGGGCGTCAGCCCCAGCATTTT	CASLDRGRQPQHF
-	TRBJ1-2	-	TRBV7-9	TGTGCCAGCAGCTTTAGTGGACAGCTTAACTATGGCTACACCTTC	CASSFSGQLNYGYTF
TRBD1	TRBJ1-2	-	TRBV6-5	TGTGCCAGCAGTCGGCGGACAGGAGACTTGAATGGCTACACCTTC	CASSRRTGDLNGYTF
-	TRBJ2-1	-	TRBV28	TGTGCCAGCAGTACACTTCAGGGTTATGAGCAGTTCTTC	CASSTLQGYEQFF
TRBD1	TRBJ1-2	-	TRBV7-9	TGTGCCAGCAGTCTCGGGACAGACTATGGCTACACCTTC	CASSLGTDYGYTF
TRBD2	TRBJ2-7	-	TRBV10-3	TGTGCCATCAGTGAGACTAGCGGGTCCCCCCACGAGCAGTACTTC	CAISETSGSPHEQYF
-	TRBJ1-2	-	TRBV4-3	TGCGCCAGCAGCCAGGATGACCTCAGGGGTCACTATGGCTACACCTTC	CASSQDDLRGHYGYTF
TRBD1	TRBJ1-3	-	TRBV5-4	TGTGCCAGCAGCGTGACAGGGGATGGAAACACCATATATTTT	CASSVTGDGNTIYF
-	TRBJ2-7	-	TRBV13	TGTGCCAGCCAGGAGGCGACCTACGAGCAGTACTTC	CASQEATYEQYF
-	TRBJ2-1	-	TRBV2	TGTGCCAGCCTGATACAGGAACACAATGAGCAGTTCTTC	CASLIQEHNEQFF
-	TRBJ2-1	-	TRBV5-4	TGTGCCAGCAGCTTGTACTACTCCAATGAGCAGTTCTTC	CASSLYYSNEQFF
TRBD1	TRBJ2-7	-	TRBV30	TGTGCCTGGAATCCCGGGACAGGGAGAACCATGCGGTACTTC	CAWNPGTGRTMRYF
-	TRBJ2-5	-	TRBV7-2	TGTGCAGAGCGGCCAAGACAGGTCAGGGGTCTAATCTGGACCCAGTACTTC	CAERPRQVRGLIWTQYF
TRBD1	TRBJ1-2	-	TRBV29-1	TGCAGCGTTGACTCGTCATCCGGGACAGCCTATGGCTACACCTTC	CSVDSSSGTAYGYTF
-	TRBJ2-2	-	TRBV5-6	TGTGCCAGCAGCTTAATCGCGGGGTACGCGGCCGGGGAGCTGTTTTTT	CASSLIAGYAAGELFF
TRBD1	TRBJ2-6	-	TRBV9	TGTGCCAGCAGCGTCCAGCCCGGGACAGGGTACTCTGGGGCCAACGTCCTGACTTTC	CASSVQPGTGYSGANVLTF
-	TRBJ2-7	-	TRBV18	TGTGCCAGCTCCGCGAGCTCCTACGAGCAGTACTTC	CASSASSYEQYF
TRBD1	TRBJ1-2	-	TRBV11-2	TGTGCCAGCAGCTTGGGACAGTATGGCTACACCTTC	CASSLGQYGYTF
-	TRBJ1-5	-	TRBV19	TGTGCCAGTACGGGCCGGGGGTTCAATCAGCCCCAGCATTTT	CASTGRGFNQPQHF
TRBD2	TRBJ2-1	-	TRBV7-2	TGTGCCAGCAGCTTAGTGGGACTAGCGGGCGTGTCCTACAATGAGCAGTTCTTC	CASSLVGLAGVSYNEQFF
TRBD1	TRBJ2-1	-	TRBV18	TGTGCCAGCTCACCGTTCGGGACAGTGGAAAATGAGCAGTTCTTC	CASSPFGTVENEQFF
-	TRBJ1-2	-	TRBV7-2	TGTGCCAGCAGCCAATACGGACAGAATTACTATGGCTACACCTTC	CASSQYGQNYYGYTF
TRBD1	TRBJ1-1	-	TRBV13	TGTGCCAGCAGCCCAAAAAGACAGGGGAGCTCTACTGAAGCTTTCTTT	CASSPKRQGSSTEAFF
TRBD1	TRBJ1-1	-	TRBV7-2	TGTGCCAGCAGCTCAGGACAGGAAAACACTGAAGCTTTCTTT	CASSSGQENTEAFF
-	TRBJ2-7	once	TRBV4-3	TGCGCCAGCAGCCAAATTCAGACAGGCCGCGAGCAGTACTTC	CASSQIQTGREQYF
TRBD2	TRBJ2-1	-	TRBV6-5	TGTGCCACCAATGTAGCGGGACGTCACAATGAGCAGTTCTTC	CATNVAGRHNEQFF
TRBD1	TRBJ2-1	once	TRBV5-4	TGTGCCAGCAGCTGGGACAGGGGTTCCTACAATGAGCAGTTCTTC	CASSWDRGSYNEQFF
-	TRBJ1-1	-	TRBV20-1	TGCAGTGCTAGGGACATACCCGAAGCTTTCTTT	CSARDIPEAFF
TRBD2	TRBJ2-7	-	TRBV7-2	TGTGCCAGCAGCTTAGGGTCTGGTAGCGGGAGGGGACCTCCCTACGAGCAGTACTTC	CASSLGSGSGRGPPYEQYF
TRBD1	TRBJ1-4	-	TRBV5-4	TGTGCCAGCAGCTTGGCGGGACAGGGACCTGAAAAACTGTTTTTT	CASSLAGQGPEKLFF
-	TRBJ2-7	-	TRBV18	TGTGCCAGCTCACCAACAAGCTACGAGCAGTACTTC	CASSPTSYEQYF
-	TRBJ1-1	-	TRBV5-1	TGCGCCAGCAGCTTAGGGGTCATGAACACTGAAGCTTTCTTT	CASSLGVMNTEAFF
TRBD2	TRBJ2-7	few	TRBV4-2	TGTGCCAGCAGCCAAGAAAAGGCCTCACTAGCGGATTTTCCCTACGAGCAGTACTTC	CASSQEKASLADFPYEQYF
-	TRBJ2-1	-	TRBV6-5	TGTGCCAGCAGTTACAGCAGGTACTCCTACAATGAGCAGTTCTTC	CASSYSRYSYNEQFF
-	TRBJ1-1	-	TRBV10-3	TGTGCCATCAGTGGGGGTAGGGAGCTACCTGAAGCTTTCTTT	CAISGGRELPEAFF